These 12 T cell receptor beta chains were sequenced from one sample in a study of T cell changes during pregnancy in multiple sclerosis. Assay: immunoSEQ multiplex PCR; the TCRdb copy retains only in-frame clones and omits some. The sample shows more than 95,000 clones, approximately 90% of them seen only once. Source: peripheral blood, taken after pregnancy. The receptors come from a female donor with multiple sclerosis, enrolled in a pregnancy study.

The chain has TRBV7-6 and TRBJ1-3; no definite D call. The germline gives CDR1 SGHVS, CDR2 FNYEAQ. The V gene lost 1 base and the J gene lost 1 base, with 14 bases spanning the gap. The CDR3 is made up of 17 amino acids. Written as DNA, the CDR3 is TGTGCCAGCAGCTTAGTGGATTCAAGAGGTTCTGGAAACACCATATATTTT. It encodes CASSLVDSRGSGNTIYF.

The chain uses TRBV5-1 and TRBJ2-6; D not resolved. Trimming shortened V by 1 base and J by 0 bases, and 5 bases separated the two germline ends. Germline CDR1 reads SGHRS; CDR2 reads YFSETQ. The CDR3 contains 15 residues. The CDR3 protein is CASSLTSSGANVLTF. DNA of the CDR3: TGCGCCAGCAGCTTGACGAGCTCTGGGGCCAACGTCCTGACTTTC.

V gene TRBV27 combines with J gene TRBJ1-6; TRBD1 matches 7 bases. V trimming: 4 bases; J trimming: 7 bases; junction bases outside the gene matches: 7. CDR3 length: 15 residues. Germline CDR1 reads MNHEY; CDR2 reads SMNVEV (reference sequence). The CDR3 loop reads CASSSQGKGNSPLHF. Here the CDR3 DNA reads TGTGCCAGCAGTTCACAGGGGAAGGGAAATTCACCCCTCCACTTT.

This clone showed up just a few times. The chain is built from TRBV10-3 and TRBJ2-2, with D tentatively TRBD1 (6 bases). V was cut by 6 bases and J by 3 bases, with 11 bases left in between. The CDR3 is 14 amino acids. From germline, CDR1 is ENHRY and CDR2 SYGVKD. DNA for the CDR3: TGTGCCATCAGAAGACAGGACGACACCGGGGAGCTGTTTTTT. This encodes CAIRRQDDTGELFF.

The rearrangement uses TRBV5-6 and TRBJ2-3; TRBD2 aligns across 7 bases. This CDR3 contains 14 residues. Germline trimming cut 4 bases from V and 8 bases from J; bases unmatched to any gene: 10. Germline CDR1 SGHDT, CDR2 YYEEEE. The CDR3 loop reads CASSPSGLVGTQYF. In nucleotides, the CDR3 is TGTGCCAGCAGCCCCTCTGGACTAGTAGGTACGCAGTATTTT.

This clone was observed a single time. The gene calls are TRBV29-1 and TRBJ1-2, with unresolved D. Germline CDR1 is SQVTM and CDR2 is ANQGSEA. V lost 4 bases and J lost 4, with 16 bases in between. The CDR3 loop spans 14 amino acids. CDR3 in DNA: TGCAGCGTTGGAGGACTATCGGGCGGCTATGGCTACACCTTC. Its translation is CSVGGLSGGYGYTF.

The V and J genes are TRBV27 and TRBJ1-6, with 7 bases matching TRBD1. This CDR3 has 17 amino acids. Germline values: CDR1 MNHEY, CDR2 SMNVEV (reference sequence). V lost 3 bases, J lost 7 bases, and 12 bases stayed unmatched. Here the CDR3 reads CASSFPPRTGRNSPLHF. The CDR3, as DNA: TGTGCCAGCAGTTTCCCCCCTAGGACAGGCAGAAATTCACCCCTCCACTTT.

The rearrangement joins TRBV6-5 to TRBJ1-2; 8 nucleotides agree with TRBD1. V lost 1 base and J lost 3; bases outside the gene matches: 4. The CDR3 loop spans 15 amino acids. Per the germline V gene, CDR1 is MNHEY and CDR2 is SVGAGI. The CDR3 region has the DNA TGTGCCAGCAGTTACTTTGGACAGGGCTACTATGGCTACACCTTC. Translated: CASSYFGQGYYGYTF.

The CDR3 protein is CASSLGHNGELFF. CDR3 nucleotide sequence: TGTGCCAGCAGTCTCGGACATAACGGGGAGCTGTTTTTT. V and J are TRBV28 and TRBJ2-2; a possible D gene is TRBD1 (5 bases). There are 13 residues in the CDR3. The germline gives CDR1 MDHEN, CDR2 SYDVKM. V was cut by 5 bases and J by 7 bases, with 11 bases left in between.

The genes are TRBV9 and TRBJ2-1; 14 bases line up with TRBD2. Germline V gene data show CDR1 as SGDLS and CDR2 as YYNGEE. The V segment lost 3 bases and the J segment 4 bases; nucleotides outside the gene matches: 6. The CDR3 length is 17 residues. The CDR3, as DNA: TGTGCCAGCAGCGGGCGACTAGCGGGAGGGAGATACAATGAGCAGTTCTTC. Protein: CASSGRLAGGRYNEQFF.

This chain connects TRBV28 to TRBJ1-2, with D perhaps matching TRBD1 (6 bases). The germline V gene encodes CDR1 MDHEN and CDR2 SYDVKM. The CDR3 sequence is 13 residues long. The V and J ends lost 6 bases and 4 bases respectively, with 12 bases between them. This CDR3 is CASSLQGGYGYTF. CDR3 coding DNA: TGTGCCAGCAGCTTACAGGGTGGCTATGGCTACACCTTC.

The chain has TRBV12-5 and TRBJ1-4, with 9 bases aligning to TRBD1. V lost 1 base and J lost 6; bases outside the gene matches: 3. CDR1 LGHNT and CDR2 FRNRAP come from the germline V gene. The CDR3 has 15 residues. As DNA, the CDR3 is TGTGCTAGTGGTTTGGGGGACAGGGATTATGAAAAACTGTTTTTT. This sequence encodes CASGLGDRDYEKLFF.